This entry concerns a single T cell receptor (beta chain). Its antigen is currently unknown. The data belong to a study of post-analysis software for immune sequencing data. Study summary: The disease courses covered relapsing-remitting, secondary progressive and progressive-relapsing multiple sclerosis.

Each TCR beta cDNA library carried unique molecular identifiers. Each batch of roughly 0.9 to 11 million T cells produced 500,000 to 550,000 cDNA molecules. TCRdb independently ran MiXCR on the PCR reads; one entry per CDR3 protein. The repertoire includes some 800,000 distinct CDR3 sequences, just over 45% of them detected once, and roughly 4.9% sits in the top ten. The CDR3 totals 14 residues. Germline CDR1 is SQVTM and CDR2 is ANQGSEA. V lost 3 bases to trimming and J lost 5 bases, with 14 bases between them. Study-level points and caveats: People with multiple sclerosis had a significantly lower normalized Chao1 diversity than controls did. Strong co-clustering by F measure linked samples that shared a preparation batch. In patients, TRBV5-6, TRBV5-1 and TRBV20-1 belonged to roughly 5 TRBV segments found more frequently than in controls.

The sample comprised blood. The chain uses TRBV29-1 and TRBJ2-1; maybe TRBD2 (7 bases). The receptor was derived from a girl under 18 with multiple sclerosis. Here the CDR3 DNA reads TGCAGCGTTGATCGGGGGAGGGGGGACAATGAGCAGTTCTTC. It encodes CSVDRGRGDNEQFF.